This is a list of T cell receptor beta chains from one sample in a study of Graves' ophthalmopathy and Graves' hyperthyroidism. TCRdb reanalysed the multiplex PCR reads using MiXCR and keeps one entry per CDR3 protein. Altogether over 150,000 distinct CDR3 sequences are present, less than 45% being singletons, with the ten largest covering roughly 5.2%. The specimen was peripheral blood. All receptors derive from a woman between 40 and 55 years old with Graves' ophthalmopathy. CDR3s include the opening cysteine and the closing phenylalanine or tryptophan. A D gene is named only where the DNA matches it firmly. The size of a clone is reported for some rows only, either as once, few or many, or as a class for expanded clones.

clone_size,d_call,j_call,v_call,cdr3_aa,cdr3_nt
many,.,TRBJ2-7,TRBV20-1,CSLRTNSYEQYF,TGCAGTCTTCGGACCAATTCCTACGAGCAGTACTTC
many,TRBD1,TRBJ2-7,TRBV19,CASRRRTGGYEQYF,TGTGCCAGTAGGCGACGGACAGGGGGGTACGAGCAGTACTTC
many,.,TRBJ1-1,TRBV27,CASSSNPRQLPMNTEAFF,TGTGCCAGCAGTTCCAACCCTCGACAGCTCCCCATGAACACTGAAGCTTTCTTT
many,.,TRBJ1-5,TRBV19,CASSPATFYQPQHF,TGTGCCAGTAGTCCGGCGACCTTTTATCAGCCCCAGCATTTT
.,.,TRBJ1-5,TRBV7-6,CASSLGEGQPQHF,TGTGCCAGCAGCTTAGGTGAGGGTCAGCCCCAGCATTTT
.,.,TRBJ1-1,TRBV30,CAWSLTGTEAFF,TGTGCCTGGAGTCTTACAGGGACTGAAGCTTTCTTT
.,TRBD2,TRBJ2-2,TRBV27,CASRNRLAGGGELFF,TGTGCCAGCAGAAACCGACTAGCGGGGGGCGGGGAGCTGTTTTTT
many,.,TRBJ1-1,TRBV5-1,CASSLGQSLTEAFF,TGCGCCAGCAGCTTGGGTCAGTCTTTGACTGAAGCTTTCTTT
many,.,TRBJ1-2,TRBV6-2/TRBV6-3,CASSHSSLYGYTF,TGTGCCAGCAGCCATTCTTCCCTGTATGGCTACACCTTC
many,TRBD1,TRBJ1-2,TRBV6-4,CASSDNNRGYNYGYTF,TGTGCCAGCAGTGACAACAACAGGGGCTATAACTATGGCTACACCTTC
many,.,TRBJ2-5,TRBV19,CASGPSEGETQYF,TGTGCCAGTGGGCCCTCCGAGGGAGAGACCCAGTACTTC
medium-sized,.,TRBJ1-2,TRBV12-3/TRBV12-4,CASSLEGGSGYTF,TGTGCCAGCAGTTTAGAAGGGGGTTCTGGCTACACCTTC
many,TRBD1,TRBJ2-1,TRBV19,CASGGFGQGHNEQFF,TGTGCCAGTGGGGGTTTCGGACAGGGGCACAATGAGCAGTTCTTC
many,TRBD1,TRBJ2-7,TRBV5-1,CASSGGTGQSDEQYF,TGCGCCAGCAGCGGCGGGACAGGGCAGTCAGACGAGCAGTACTTC
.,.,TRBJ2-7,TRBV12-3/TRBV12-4,CASSLRGRGDEQYF,TGTGCCAGCAGTTTACGGGGGCGGGGCGACGAGCAGTACTTC
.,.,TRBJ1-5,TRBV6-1,CASSVGLFSNQPQHF,TGTGCCAGCAGTGTTGGTCTATTTAGCAATCAGCCCCAGCATTTT
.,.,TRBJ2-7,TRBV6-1,CATTRTVGGYEQYF,TGTGCCACCACGCGGACCGTTGGGGGCTACGAGCAGTACTTC
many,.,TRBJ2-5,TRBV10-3,CAIRVQAQETQYF,TGTGCCATCAGGGTACAGGCACAAGAGACCCAGTACTTC
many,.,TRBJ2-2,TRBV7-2,CASSYRGSSTGELFF,TGTGCCAGCAGCTATCGGGGGAGTAGCACCGGGGAGCTGTTTTTT
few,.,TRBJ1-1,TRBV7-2,CASSPGTWNTEAFF,TGTGCCAGCAGCCCGGGGACATGGAACACTGAAGCTTTCTTT
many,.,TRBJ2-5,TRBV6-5,CASSRDPGEETQYF,TGTGCCAGCAGCCGGGATCCGGGAGAAGAGACCCAGTACTTC
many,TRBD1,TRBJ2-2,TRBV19,CASSPEGGYTGELFF,TGTGCCAGTAGTCCGGAAGGGGGCTACACCGGGGAGCTGTTTTTT
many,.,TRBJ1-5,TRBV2,CASSGQVNQPQHF,TGTGCCAGCAGTGGACAGGTGAATCAGCCCCAGCATTTT
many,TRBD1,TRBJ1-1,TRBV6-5,CASSYAGQLNTEAFF,TGTGCCAGCAGTTACGCGGGACAGTTGAACACTGAAGCTTTCTTT
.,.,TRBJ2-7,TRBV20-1,CSAGAPRSYEQYF,TGCAGTGCTGGAGCCCCGCGCTCCTACGAGCAGTACTTC
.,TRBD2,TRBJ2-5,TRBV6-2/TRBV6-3,CASSLAGVQGETQYF,TGTGCCAGCAGTCTAGCGGGAGTCCAAGGCGAGACCCAGTACTTC
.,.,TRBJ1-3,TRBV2,CASRPESSGNTIYF,TGTGCCAGCAGGCCTGAGAGCTCTGGAAACACCATATATTTT
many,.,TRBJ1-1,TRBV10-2,CASSDRNTEAFF,TGCGCCAGCAGTGATCGGAACACTGAAGCTTTCTTT
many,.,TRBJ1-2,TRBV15,CATSRVGGEDYGYTF,TGTGCCACCAGCAGAGTGGGAGGGGAAGATTATGGCTACACCTTC
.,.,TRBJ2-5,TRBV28,CASSSTESEGQVETQYF,TGTGCCAGCAGCAGCACCGAGTCGGAGGGCCAGGTGGAGACCCAGTACTTC
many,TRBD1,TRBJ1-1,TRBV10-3,CAISDRGTRAEAFF,TGTGCCATCAGTGACAGGGGGACGAGGGCTGAAGCTTTCTTT
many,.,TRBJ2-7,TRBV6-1,CASSEVRSSYEQYF,TGTGCCAGCAGTGAGGTCAGGAGCTCCTACGAGCAGTACTTC
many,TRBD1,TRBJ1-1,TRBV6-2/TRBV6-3,CASSLLQGASQREAFF,TGTGCCAGCAGTTTGCTCCAGGGGGCATCGCAAAGAGAAGCTTTCTTT
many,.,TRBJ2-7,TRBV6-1,CASSPEPGPDYEQYF,TGTGCCAGCAGTCCGGAGCCCGGACCTGACTACGAGCAGTACTTC
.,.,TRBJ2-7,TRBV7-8,CASSSRGSGYEQYF,TGTGCCAGCAGTAGCCGGGGGAGCGGCTACGAGCAGTACTTC
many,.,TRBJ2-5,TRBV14,CASSHGLGSETQYF,TGTGCCAGCAGCCATGGACTTGGGTCCGAGACCCAGTACTTC
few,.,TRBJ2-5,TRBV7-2,CASSLQRERSETQYF,TGTGCCAGCAGCCTTCAGAGGGAGCGTTCAGAGACCCAGTACTTC
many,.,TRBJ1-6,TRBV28,CASESSYNSPLHF,TGTGCCAGCGAGAGCTCCTATAATTCACCCCTCCACTTT
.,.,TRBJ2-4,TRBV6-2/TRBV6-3,CASSHLRPRAKNIQYF,TGTGCCAGCAGCCATCTTCGACCTAGAGCCAAAAACATTCAGTACTTC
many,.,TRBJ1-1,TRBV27,CASSAMNTEAFF,TGTGCCAGCAGTGCTATGAACACTGAAGCTTTCTTT
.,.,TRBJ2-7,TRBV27,CASSPEGVGVDFPYEQYF,TGTGCCAGCAGCCCGGAGGGGGTAGGGGTTGATTTCCCTTACGAGCAGTACTTC
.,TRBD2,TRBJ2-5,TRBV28,CASSDPTSGKETQYF,TGTGCCAGCAGTGACCCGACTAGCGGGAAGGAGACCCAGTACTTC
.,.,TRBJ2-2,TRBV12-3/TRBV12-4,CASSRRAGATGELFF,TGTGCCAGCAGTCGTCGGGCAGGAGCGACCGGGGAGCTGTTTTTT
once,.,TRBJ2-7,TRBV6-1,CASSEAREAYEQYF,TGTGCCAGCAGTGAAGCGCGAGAAGCCTACGAGCAGTACTTC
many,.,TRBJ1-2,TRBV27,CASSLSNPRTGYTF,TGTGCCAGCAGTTTATCGAACCCTAGGACAGGCTACACCTTC
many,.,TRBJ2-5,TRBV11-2,CASSTQGWGETQYF,TGTGCCAGCAGCACTCAGGGGTGGGGAGAGACCCAGTACTTC
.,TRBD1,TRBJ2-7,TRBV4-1,CASSQVYTGERPYEQYF,TGCGCCAGCAGCCAAGTTTACACAGGGGAGAGGCCCTACGAGCAGTACTTC
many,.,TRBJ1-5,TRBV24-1,CATSDPGSPGNQPQHF,TGTGCCACCAGTGACCCGGGATCCCCGGGCAATCAGCCCCAGCATTTT
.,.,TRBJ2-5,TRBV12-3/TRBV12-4,CASSLRLAQETQYF,TGTGCCAGCAGTCTCAGATTAGCCCAAGAGACCCAGTACTTC
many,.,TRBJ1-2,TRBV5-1,CASSLTQGPRGYTF,TGCGCCAGCAGCCTGACCCAAGGACCTCGTGGCTACACCTTC
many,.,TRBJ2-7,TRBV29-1,CSVGQQGQGEQYF,TGCAGCGTTGGACAGCAGGGTCAGGGCGAGCAGTACTTC
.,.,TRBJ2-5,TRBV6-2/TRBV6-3,CASSYPQGRVKETQYF,TGTGCCAGCAGTTACCCCCAGGGCCGTGTTAAGGAGACCCAGTACTTC
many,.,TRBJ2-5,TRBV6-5,CASSGLVTTQYF,TGTGCCAGCAGCGGCCTCGTCACGACCCAGTACTTC
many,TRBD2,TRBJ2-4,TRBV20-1,CSARAGGRAKNIQYF,TGCAGTGCTAGGGCGGGCGGGAGAGCCAAAAACATTCAGTACTTC
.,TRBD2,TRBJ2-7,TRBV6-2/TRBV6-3,CASSQSTSGSSYEQYF,TGTGCCAGCAGTCAATCGACTAGCGGCAGCTCCTACGAGCAGTACTTC